This T cell receptor (beta chain) was sequenced during a study of CD8 T cells in ankylosing spondylitis. Each TCR beta library was made by quantitative 5'-RACE that incorporated molecular barcodes. Each CDR3 protein is one row after TCRdb ran MiXCR on the 5' RACE reads. The table records under 150,000 distinct CDR3 sequences, over 7% of them present only once. Germline assignment: CDR1 DFQATT and CDR2 SNEGSKA (reference sequence). The CDR3 totals 14 residues. V was pared by 6 bases and J by 0 bases, with 6 bases of the junction left unmatched. This clonotype has a count of ten or more. The material sequenced was blood, either unsorted or a sorted T cell fraction (not recorded which). The TCR comes from a male donor with ankylosing spondylitis or in good health (not recorded which). This chain joins TRBV20-1 and TRBJ2-7, with TRBD1 matching over 9 bases. In DNA, the CDR3 is TGCAGTGCCCAACCGGGACAGGGCTCCTACGAGCAGTACTTC. It encodes CSAQPGQGSYEQYF.